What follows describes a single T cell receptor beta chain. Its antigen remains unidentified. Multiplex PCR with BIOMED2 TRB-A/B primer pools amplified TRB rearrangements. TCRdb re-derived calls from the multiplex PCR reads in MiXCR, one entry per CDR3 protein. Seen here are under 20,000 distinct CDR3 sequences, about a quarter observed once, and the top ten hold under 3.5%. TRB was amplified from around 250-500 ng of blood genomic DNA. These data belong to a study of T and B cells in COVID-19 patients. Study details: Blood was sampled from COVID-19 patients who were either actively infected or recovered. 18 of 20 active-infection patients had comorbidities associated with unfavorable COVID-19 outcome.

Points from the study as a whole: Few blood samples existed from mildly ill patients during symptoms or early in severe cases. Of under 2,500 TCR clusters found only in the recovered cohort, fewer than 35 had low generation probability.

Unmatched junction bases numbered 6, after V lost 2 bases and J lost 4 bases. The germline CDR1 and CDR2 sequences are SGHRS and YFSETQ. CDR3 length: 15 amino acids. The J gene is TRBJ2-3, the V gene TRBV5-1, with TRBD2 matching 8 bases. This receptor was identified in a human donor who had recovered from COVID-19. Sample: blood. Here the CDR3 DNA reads TGCGCCAGCAGCTTCACCGGGACTAGTCCAGATACGCAGTATTTT. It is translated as CASSFTGTSPDTQYF.